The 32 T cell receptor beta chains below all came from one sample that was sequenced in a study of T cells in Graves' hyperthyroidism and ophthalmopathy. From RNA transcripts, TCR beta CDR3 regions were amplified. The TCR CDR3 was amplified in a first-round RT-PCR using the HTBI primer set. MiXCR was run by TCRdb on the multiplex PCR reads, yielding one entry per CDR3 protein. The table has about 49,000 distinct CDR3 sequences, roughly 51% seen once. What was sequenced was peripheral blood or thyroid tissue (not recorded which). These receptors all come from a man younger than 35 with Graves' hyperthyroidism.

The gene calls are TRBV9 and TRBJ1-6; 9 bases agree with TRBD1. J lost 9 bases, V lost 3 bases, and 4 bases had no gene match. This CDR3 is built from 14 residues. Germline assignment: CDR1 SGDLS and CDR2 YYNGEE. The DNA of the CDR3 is TGTGCCAGCAGCGCACAGGGGGCAGGTTCACCCCTCCACTTT. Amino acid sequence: CASSAQGAGSPLHF.

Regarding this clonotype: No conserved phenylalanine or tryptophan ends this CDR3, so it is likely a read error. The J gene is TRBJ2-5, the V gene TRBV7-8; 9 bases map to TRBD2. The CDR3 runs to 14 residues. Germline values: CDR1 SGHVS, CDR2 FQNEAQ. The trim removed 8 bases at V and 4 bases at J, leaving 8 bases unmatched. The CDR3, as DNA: TGTGCCAGCGCTAGCGGGGACGGGTCAGAGACCCAGTACTCC. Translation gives CASASGDGSETQYS.

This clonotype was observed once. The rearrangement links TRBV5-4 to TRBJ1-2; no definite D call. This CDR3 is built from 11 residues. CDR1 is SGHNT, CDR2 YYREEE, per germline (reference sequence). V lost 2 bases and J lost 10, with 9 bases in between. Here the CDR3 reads CASSLERDYTF. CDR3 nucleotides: TGTGCCAGCAGCTTAGAACGGGACTACACCTTC.

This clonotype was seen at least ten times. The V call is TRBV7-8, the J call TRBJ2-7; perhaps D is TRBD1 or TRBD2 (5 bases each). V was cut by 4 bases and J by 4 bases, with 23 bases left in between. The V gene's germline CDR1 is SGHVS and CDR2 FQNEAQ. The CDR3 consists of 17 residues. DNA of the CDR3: TGTGCCAGCAGCTGGTATATTCGGGAAAGGGGAGATTACGAGCAGTACTTC. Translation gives CASSWYIRERGDYEQYF.

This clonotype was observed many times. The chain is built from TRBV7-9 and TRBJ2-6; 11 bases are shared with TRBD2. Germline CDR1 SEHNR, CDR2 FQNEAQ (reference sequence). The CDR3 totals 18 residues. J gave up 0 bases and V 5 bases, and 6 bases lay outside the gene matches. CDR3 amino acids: CASSAGLADPSGANVLTF. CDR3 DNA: TGTGCCAGCAGCGCGGGACTAGCGGATCCCTCTGGGGCCAACGTCCTGACTTTC.

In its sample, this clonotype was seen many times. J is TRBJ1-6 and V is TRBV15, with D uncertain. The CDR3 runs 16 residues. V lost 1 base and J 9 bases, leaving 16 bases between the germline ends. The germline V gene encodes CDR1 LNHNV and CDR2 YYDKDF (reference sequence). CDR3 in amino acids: CATSRADSSKGSPLHF. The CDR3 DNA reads TGTGCCACCAGCAGAGCCGACTCGAGCAAAGGTTCACCCCTCCACTTT.

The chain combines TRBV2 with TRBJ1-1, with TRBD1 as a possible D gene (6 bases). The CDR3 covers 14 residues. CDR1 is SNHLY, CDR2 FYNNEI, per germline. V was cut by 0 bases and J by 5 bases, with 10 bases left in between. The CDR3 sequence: CASSEAGGWTEAFF. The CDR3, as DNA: TGTGCCAGCAGTGAAGCTGGGGGCTGGACTGAAGCTTTCTTT.

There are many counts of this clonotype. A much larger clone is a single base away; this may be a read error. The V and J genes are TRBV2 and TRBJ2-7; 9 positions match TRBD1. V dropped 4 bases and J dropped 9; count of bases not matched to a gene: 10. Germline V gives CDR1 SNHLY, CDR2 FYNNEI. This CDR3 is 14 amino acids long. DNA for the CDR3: TGTGCCAGCAGTGGGGGGGACAGGGTCGACGGGCAGTACTTC. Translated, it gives CASSGGDRVDGQYF. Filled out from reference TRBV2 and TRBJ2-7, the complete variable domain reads EPEVTQTPSHQVTQMGQEVILRCVPISNHLYFYWYRQILGQKVEFLVSFYNNEISEKSEIFDDQFSVERPDGSNFTLKIRSTKLEDSAMYFCASSGGDRVDGQYFGPGTRLTVT.

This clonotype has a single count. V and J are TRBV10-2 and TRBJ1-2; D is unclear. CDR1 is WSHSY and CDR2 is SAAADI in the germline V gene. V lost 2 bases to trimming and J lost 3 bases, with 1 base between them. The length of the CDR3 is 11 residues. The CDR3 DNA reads TGCGCCAGCAGTGAGGACTATGGCTACACCTTC. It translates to CASSEDYGYTF.

The CDR3 region has the DNA TGCAGCGTTGTCGGGGGGTATGGCTACACCTTC. It specifies CSVVGGYGYTF. The gene calls are TRBV29-1 and TRBJ1-2, with D maybe TRBD1 (5 bases). CDR3 size: 11 residues. Germline CDR1 SQVTM, CDR2 ANQGSEA. With 4 bases removed from V and 5 bases from J, the gap between germline ends came to 8 bases. The full variable domain, its missing parts supplied by reference TRBV29-1 and TRBJ1-2, is SAVISQKPSRDICQRGTSLTIQCQVDSQVTMMFWYRQQPGQSLTLIATANQGSEATYESGFVIDKFPISRPNLTFSTLTVSNMSPEDSSIYLCSVVGGYGYTFGSGTRLTVV.

CDR3 bases: TGCAGTGCTAGTACTAGCGGGTACGAGCAGTACTTC. It specifies CSASTSGYEQYF. The chain recombines TRBV20-1 with TRBJ2-7, with 9 bases matching TRBD2. In germline, CDR1 is DFQATT, CDR2 SNEGSKA (reference sequence). The CDR3 has 12 residues. Germline trimming cut 3 bases from V and 4 bases from J; bases unmatched to any gene: 1.

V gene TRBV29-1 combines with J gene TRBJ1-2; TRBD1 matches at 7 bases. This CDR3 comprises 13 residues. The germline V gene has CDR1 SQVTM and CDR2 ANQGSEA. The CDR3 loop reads CTAPGQQNYGYTF. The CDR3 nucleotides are TGCACCGCCCCGGGACAGCAGAACTATGGCTACACCTTC.

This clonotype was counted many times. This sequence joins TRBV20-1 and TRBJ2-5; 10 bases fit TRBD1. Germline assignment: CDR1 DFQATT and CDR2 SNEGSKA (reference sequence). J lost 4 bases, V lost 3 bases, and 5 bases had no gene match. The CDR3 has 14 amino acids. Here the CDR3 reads CSARRQGAGETQYF. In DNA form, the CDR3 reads TGCAGTGCTAGGAGACAGGGGGCTGGAGAGACCCAGTACTTC.

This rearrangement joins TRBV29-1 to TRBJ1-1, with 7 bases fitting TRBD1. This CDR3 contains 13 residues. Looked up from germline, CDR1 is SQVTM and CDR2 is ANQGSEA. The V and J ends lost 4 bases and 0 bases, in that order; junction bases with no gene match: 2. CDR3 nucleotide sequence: TGCAGCGTTGGAGGGGGCATGAACACTGAAGCTTTCTTT. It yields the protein CSVGGGMNTEAFF.

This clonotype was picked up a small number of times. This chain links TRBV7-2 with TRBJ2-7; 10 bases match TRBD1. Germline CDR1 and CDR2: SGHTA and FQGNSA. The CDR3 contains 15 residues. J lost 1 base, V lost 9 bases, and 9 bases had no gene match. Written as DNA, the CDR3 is TGTGCCAGGAGCCGATTGGGACAGGGGTCCTACGAGCAGTACTTC. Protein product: CARSRLGQGSYEQYF.

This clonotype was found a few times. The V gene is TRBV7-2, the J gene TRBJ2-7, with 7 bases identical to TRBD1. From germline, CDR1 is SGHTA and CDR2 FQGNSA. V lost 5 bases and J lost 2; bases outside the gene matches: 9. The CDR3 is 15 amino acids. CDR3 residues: CASSPNRGGTYEQYF. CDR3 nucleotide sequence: TGTGCCAGCAGCCCCAACAGGGGTGGCACCTACGAGCAGTACTTC.

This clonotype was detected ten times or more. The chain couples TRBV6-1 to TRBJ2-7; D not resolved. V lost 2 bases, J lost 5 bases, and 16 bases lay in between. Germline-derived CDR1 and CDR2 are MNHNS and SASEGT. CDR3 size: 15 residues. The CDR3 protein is CASSETRLRPNEQYF. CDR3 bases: TGTGCCAGCAGTGAAACTCGGCTACGCCCCAACGAGCAGTACTTC.

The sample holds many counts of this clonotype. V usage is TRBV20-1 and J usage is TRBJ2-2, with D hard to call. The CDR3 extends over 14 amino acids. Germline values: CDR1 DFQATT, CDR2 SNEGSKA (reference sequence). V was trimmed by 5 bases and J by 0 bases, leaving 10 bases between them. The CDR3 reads CSAVGPSNTGELFF. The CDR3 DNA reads TGCAGTGCTGTCGGGCCGTCGAACACCGGGGAGCTGTTTTTT.

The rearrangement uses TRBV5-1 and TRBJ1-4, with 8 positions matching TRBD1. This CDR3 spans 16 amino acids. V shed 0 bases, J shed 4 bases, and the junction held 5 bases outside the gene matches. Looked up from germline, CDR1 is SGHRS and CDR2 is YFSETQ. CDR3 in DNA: TGCGCCAGCAGCTTGGGACAGGGGAAGATTAATGAAAAACTGTTTTTT. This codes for CASSLGQGKINEKLFF.

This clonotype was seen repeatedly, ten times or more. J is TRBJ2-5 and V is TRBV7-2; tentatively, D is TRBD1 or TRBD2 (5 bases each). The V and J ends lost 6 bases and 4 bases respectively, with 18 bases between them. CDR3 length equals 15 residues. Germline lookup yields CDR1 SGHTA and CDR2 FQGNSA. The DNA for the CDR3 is TGTGCCAGCAGTTTAATAGGTGGGGGTCGAGAGACCCAGTACTTC. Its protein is CASSLIGGGRETQYF.

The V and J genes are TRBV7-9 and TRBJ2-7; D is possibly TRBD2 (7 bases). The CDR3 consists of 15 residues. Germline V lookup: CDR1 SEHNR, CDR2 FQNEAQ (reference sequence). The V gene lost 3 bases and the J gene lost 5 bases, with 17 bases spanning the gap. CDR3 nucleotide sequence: TGTGCCAGCAGCTTTGAATCGGGGGGCACCGACGAGCAGTACTTC. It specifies CASSFESGGTDEQYF.

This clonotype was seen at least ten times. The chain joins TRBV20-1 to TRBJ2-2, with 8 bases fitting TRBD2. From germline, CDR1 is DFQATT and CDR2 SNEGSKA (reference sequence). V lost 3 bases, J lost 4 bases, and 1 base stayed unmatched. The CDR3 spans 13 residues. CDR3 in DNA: TGCAGTGCTAGCGGGAGGGCCACCGGGGAGCTGTTTTTT. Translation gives CSASGRATGELFF.

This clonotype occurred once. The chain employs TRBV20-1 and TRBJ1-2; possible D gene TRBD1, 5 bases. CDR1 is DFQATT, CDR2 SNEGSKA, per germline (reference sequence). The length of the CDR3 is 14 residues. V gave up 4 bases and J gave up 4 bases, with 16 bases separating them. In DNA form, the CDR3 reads TGCAGTGCTATCCGACCCGGGACGAGCTATGGCTACACCTTC. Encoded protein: CSAIRPGTSYGYTF.

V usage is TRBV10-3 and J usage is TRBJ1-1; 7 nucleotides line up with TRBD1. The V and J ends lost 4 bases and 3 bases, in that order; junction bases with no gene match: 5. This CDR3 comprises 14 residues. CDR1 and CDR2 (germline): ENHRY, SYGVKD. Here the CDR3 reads CAISADRLYTEAFF. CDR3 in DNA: TGTGCCATCAGTGCGGACAGGCTCTACACTGAAGCTTTCTTT.

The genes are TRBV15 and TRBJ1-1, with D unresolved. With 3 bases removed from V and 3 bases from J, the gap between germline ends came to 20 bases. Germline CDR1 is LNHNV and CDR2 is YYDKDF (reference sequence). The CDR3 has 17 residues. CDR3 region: CATSSQGRAPRDTEAFF. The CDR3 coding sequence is TGTGCCACCAGCAGCCAAGGCCGGGCCCCCCGCGACACTGAAGCTTTCTTT.

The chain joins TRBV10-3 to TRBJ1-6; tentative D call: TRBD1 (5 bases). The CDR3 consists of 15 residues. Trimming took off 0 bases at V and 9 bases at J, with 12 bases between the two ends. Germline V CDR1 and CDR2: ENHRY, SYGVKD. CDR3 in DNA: TGTGCCATCAGTGAGTCGCCAGGAGGGACTTCACCCCTCCACTTT. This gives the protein CAISESPGGTSPLHF.

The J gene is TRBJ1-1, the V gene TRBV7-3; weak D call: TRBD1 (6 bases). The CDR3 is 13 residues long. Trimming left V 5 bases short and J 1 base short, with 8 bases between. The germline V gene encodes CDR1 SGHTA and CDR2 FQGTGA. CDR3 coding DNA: TGTGCCAGCAGCCGAGGGGGGAACACTGAAGCTTTCTTT. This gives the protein CASSRGGNTEAFF.

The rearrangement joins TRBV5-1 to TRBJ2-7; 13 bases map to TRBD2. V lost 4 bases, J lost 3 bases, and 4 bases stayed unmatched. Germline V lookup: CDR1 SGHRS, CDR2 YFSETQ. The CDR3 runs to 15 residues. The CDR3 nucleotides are TGCGCCAGCAGCGTCCGGACTAGCGGGGGCTACGAGCAGTACTTC. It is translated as CASSVRTSGGYEQYF.

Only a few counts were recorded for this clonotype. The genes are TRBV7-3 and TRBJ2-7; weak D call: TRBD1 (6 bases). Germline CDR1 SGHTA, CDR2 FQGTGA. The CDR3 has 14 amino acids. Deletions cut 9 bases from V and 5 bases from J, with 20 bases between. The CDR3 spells CASSSYREGNEQYF. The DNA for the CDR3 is TGTGCCAGTAGTAGCTACAGGGAAGGAAACGAGCAGTACTTC.

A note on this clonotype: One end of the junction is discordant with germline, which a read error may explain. The CDR3: CASILGRTGYRTDTQYF. CDR3 coding DNA: TGTGCCAGCATCTTGGGACGTACAGGATATAGAACAGATACGCAGTATTTT. V usage is TRBV5-6 and J usage is TRBJ2-3, with D perhaps given as TRBD1 or TRBD2 (5 bases each). CDR1 and CDR2 (germline): SGHDT, YYEEEE. The CDR3 consists of 17 residues.

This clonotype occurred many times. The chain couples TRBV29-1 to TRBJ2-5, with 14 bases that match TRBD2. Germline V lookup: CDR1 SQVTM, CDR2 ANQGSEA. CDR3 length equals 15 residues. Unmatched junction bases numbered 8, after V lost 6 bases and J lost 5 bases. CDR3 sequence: CSVRPGTSGSETQYF. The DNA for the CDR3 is TGCAGCGTGAGGCCCGGGACTAGCGGGAGTGAGACCCAGTACTTC.

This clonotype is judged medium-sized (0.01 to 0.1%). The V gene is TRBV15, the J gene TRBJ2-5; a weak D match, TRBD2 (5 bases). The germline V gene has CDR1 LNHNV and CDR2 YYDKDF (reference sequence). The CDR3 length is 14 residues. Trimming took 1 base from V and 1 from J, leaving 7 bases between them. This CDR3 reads CATSRVGSQETQYF. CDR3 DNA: TGTGCCACCAGCAGAGTTGGGAGCCAAGAGACCCAGTACTTC.